This TCR beta chain is from a study of post-analysis software for immune sequencing data. Notes on the study in general: Compared with controls, patients had more of 4 or 5 TRBV segments, including TRBV5-6, TRBV5-1 and TRBV20-1. Significantly decreased normalized Chao1 diversity was recorded for multiple sclerosis patients relative to controls. Under F measure analysis, samples from one preparation batch co-clustered strongly.

Unique molecular identifiers were present in the TCR beta cDNA libraries. Researchers reported around 510,000 cDNA molecules coming from 1 to 10 million T cells. TCRdb independently ran MiXCR on the PCR reads; one entry per CDR3 protein. The sample has approximately 770,000 distinct CDR3 sequences, around 42% seen once; the top ten hold approximately 5%. V lost 5 bases, J lost 4 bases, and 12 bases lay in between. CDR3 length equals 15 residues. On this clonotype itself: Its antigen is currently unknown.

This receptor was identified in a girl aged 5 to 17 with multiple sclerosis. What was sequenced was blood. The V gene is TRBV12-3 or TRBV12-4, the J gene TRBJ1-6; D ambiguous. The CDR3 DNA is TGTGCCAGCAGTGGAGGACTGACTTATAATTCACCCCTCCACTTT. Translating it yields CASSGGLTYNSPLHF.